Described below is a single TCR beta chain sequence and its context. Which antigen it targets is not known. Base qualities were left out, and no much larger clone turns up one base away. This sample stems from a study of human T cells and chemical hapten exposure (dated by TCRdb to the early 2020s). As for the study more broadly: For sensitization, 2% DPC in acetone was applied to a 2 cm by 2 cm area of upper inner arm skin. Patch testing was done on the upper back using Finn chambers containing 0.01% DPC, and results were scored after 6 days according to International Contact Dermatitis Research Group standards. For TCR sequencing, blood came from twenty-nine alopecia patients at anywhere from one to four time points (pre-sensitization, 2, 6 and 24 weeks). Throughout the roughly 23-week study period, patients were also given weekly therapeutic DPC doses on the scalp. Libraries were pooled for sequencing, and variation in per-sample TCR yields was attributed mainly to small differences in library volumes within the pool. This study followed changes in the peripheral blood TCR repertoire in vivo during primary and secondary sensitization of alopecia patients to the hapten diphenylcyclopropenone (DPC). Blood samples were taken from patients before sensitization (week 0) and then at 2, 6 and about 24 weeks after DPC sensitization. The mostly female patient cohort included alopecia areata with under or over 50% scalp involvement, alopecia totalis and alopecia universalis. Overall study outcomes, separate from this receptor: A positive correlation was found between the number of PT1 expanded TCRs and patch test score, with significance reached at thresholds 8, 16 and 32 but not 4. Compared with pre-sensitization or healthy control sets, expanded TCRs formed significantly more large CDR3 similarity clusters, which is consistent with antigen-driven responses. All patients had alopecia, a presumed autoimmune disease, so their immune response might differ from that of healthy individuals. Repeated subsampling changed both the strength of the expansion versus patch-test correlation and the threshold at which the correlation became significant. DPC sensitization did not change how many TCRs were above 1 in 1000 frequency, and no evidence was found of alterations in global repertoire structure.

Ends trimmed: V by 4 bases, J by 3 bases; bases unmatched to a gene: 7. CDR1 and CDR2, per the germline V gene, are SGHRS and YFSETQ. The CDR3 contains 14 residues, cysteine and phenylalanine counted. The DNA shown is the 42-base CDR3, in frame from base 1. Libraries were built with RACE. Sequencing relied on a NextSeq 500. During library preparation, unique molecular identifiers were attached to individual cDNA molecules so that TCRs could be counted quantitatively and reproducibly. From each blood RNA sample, both TCR alpha and TCR beta chains were sequenced. The source study handled its data this way. The median number of TCRs per sample was some 100,000, ranging from roughly 20,000 to 690,600. V, J and CDR3 annotation of the TCR reads was carried out using the Decombinator software suite. To make PS versus PT1 abundance plots, every sample was subsampled to the same number of TCRs (28,000). TCRs were defined as expanded if absent before sensitization and observed at least eight times at the 2-week time point. TCRdb reran the public reads through fastp at Q25 and MiXCR, keeping productive beta chains. Duplicate CDR3 protein sequences are folded into a single record with the most common DNA and genes. TCRdb, not the authors, supplied the V and J calls. For this sample the table gives 180,000 or so distinct CDR3 sequences, of which around 23% were detected only once. The ten biggest clones cover around 2.5% of the sample.

What this sample's time point label stands for: patch test 3, about 24 weeks after DPC sensitization. What the treatment or condition label conveys for this sample: therapeutic diphenylcyclopropenone sensitization with weekly scalp DPC. At every patch-test visit, the blood draw took place before the patch test was put on. Patients were eligible if aged 18 to 70, diagnosed with alopecia and judged suitable for DPC therapy, and pregnant patients were excluded. Total RNA was extracted from unfractionated whole blood collected in Tempus Blood RNA tubes. The chain joins TRBV5-1 to TRBJ2-7; TRBD1 aligns with 7 central bases. This receptor was identified in a woman aged 40 to 55 with alopecia areata. Some clones in this sample may be carry-over from other donors' samples. Sequencing was performed on whole blood, taken in connection with sensitization to the hapten diphenylcyclopropenone (DPC). The nucleotide sequence is given as TGCGCCAGCAGCACTGGGACAGCCAACTACGAGCAGTACTTC. Its translation reads: CASSTGTANYEQYF.